This T cell receptor (beta chain) was identified in a study of metastatic and nonmetastatic thyroid tumors. No patient had received any treatment before thyroid surgery. The CDR3 covers 16 residues. Germline V gives CDR1 MNHNS, CDR2 SASEGT. Trimming took 4 bases from V and 8 from J; bases not matched to a gene: 8. Using MiXCR, TCRdb reanalyzed the PCR reads. The sample includes approximately 3,500 clones, roughly 36% of them seen just once. This clone appeared many times. The clonotype originates from a female donor with papillary thyroid cancer or a benign thyroid nodule (not recorded which). Some clones in this sample may be carry-over from other donors' samples. The rearrangement links TRBV6-1 to TRBJ2-1; TRBD2 matches at 13 bases. The sequencing input was adjacent normal tissue. The CDR3 spells CASSVTTSGRAYEQFF. The CDR3 DNA reads as TGTGCCAGCAGTGTAACAACTAGCGGGAGGGCCTATGAGCAGTTCTTC.